This T cell receptor (beta chain) was retrieved from a study of Ad26.COV2.S vaccination and SARS-CoV-2 variants. The study, taken as a whole, reports: Analytic work on TCR breadth and depth might have understated the full extent of total T cell responses. Those who received vaccine or placebo ended up with similar non-spike TCR breadth. Spike-specific responses of CD8+ and CD4+ T cells were reported to display substantial breadth after vaccination.

Repertoires were generated with immunoSEQ multiplex PCR, while TCRdb's copy carries only in-frame clones and drops some. The sample lists around 100,000 clones, around three quarters occurring once. In the case of this clone: Its antigen is as yet unknown.

Germline CDR1 and CDR2: GTSNPN and SVGIG (reference sequence). The CDR3 contains 16 residues. V was cut by 0 bases and J by 6 bases, with 18 bases left in between. The chain is built from TRBV30 and TRBJ1-5, with D possibly matching TRBD1 (6 bases). Sample: peripheral blood, taken after recovery from COVID-19. The clonotype comes from a human donor who had recovered from COVID-19. CDR3 protein: CAWSVGGLGNSQPQHF. The CDR3 DNA sequence: TGTGCCTGGAGTGTAGGGGGGTTAGGGAATAGTCAGCCCCAGCATTTT.